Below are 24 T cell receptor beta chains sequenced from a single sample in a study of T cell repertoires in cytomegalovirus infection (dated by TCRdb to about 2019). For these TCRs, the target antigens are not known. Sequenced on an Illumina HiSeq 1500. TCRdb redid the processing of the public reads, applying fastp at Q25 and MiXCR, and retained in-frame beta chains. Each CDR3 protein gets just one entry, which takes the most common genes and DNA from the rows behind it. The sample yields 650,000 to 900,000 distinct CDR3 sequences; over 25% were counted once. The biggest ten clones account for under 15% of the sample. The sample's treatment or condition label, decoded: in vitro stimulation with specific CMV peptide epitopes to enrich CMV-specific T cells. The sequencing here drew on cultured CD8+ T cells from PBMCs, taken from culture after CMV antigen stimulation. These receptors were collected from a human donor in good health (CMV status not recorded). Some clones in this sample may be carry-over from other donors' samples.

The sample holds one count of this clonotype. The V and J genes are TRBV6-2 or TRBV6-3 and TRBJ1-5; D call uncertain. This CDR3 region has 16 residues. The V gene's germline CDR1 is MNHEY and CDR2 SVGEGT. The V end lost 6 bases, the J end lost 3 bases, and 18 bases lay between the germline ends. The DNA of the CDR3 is TGTGCCAGCAGCCCCATCCGGACGAATCCCAATCAGCCCCAGCATTTT. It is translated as CASSPIRTNPNQPQHF.

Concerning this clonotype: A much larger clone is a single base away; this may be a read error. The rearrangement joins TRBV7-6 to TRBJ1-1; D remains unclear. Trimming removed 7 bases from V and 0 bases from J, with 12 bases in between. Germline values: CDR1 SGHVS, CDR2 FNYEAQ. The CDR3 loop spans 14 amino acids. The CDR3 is CASNFGDLNTEAFF. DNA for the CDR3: TGTGCCAGCAACTTCGGCGATCTGAACACTGAAGCTTTCTTT.

CDR3 residues: CASSAGPIRVGLLNTEAFF. DNA of the CDR3: TGTGCCAGCAGTGCTGGTCCCATTCGAGTGGGACTTCTGAACACTGAAGCTTTCTTT. The chain couples TRBV11-2 to TRBJ1-1; weak D call: TRBD1 (5 bases). Trimming stripped 6 bases from V and 0 bases from J, with 26 bases between. This CDR3 region has 19 residues. Per the germline V gene, CDR1 is SGHAT and CDR2 is FQNNGV. Full variable domain (remainder filled in from reference TRBV11-2 and TRBJ1-1): EAGVAQSPRYKIIEKRQSVAFWCNPISGHATLYWYQQILGQGPKLLIQFQNNGVVDDSQLPKDRFSAERLKGVDSTLKIQPAKLEDSAVYLCASSAGPIRVGLLNTEAFFGQGTRLTVV.

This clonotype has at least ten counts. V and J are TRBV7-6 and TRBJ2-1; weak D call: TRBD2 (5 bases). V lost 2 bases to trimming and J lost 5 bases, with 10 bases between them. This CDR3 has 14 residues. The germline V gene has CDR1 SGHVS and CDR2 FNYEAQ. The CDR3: CASSLRSGNNEQFF. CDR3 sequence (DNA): TGTGCCAGCAGCTTACGGTCGGGGAACAATGAGCAGTTCTTC.

The CDR3 nucleotides are TGCGCCAGCAGCCAAGTAGGGGGAAATCAGCCCCAGCATTTT. It specifies CASSQVGGNQPQHF. This chain uses TRBV4-1 with TRBJ1-5, with D possibly matching TRBD1 (6 bases). The CDR3 runs 14 residues. CDR1 and CDR2 (germline): MGHRA, YSYEKL. V was trimmed by 1 base and J by 4 bases, leaving 8 bases between them.

The CDR3 loop is CASSPLAQPIDEQFF. The CDR3 region has the DNA TGTGCCAGCAGCCCACTAGCGCAGCCTATCGATGAGCAGTTCTTC. The chain joins TRBV6-5 to TRBJ2-1, with 7 bases aligning to TRBD2. CDR3 length: 15 amino acids. Germline CDR1 is MNHEY and CDR2 is SVGAGI. Losses at the gene ends were 6 bases for V and 8 bases for J; bases not matched to a gene: 13.

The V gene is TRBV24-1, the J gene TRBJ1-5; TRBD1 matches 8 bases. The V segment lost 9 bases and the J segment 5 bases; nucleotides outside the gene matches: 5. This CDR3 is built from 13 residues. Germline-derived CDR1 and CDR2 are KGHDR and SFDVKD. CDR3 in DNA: TGTGCCACCGCCGGGACAGGAGATCAGCCCCAGCATTTT. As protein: CATAGTGDQPQHF.

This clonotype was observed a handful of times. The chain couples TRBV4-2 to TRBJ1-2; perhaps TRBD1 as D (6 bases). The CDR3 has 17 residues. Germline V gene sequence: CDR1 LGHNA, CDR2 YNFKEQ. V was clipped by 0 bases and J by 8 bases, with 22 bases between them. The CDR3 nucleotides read TGTGCCAGCAGCCAAGACTCTGGGGGCGTAGAAGGGAGGGGCTACACCTTC. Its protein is CASSQDSGGVEGRGYTF.

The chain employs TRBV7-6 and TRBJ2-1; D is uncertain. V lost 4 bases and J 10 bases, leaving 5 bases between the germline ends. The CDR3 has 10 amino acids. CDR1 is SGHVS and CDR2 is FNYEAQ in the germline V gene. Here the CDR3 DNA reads TGTGCCAGCAGCTCCGAGGAGCAGTTCTTC. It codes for CASSSEEQFF.

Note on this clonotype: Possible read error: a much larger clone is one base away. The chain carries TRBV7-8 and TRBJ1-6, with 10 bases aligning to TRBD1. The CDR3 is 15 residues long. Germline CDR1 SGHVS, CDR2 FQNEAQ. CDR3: CVSSGRDRGGSPLHF. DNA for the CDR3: TGTGTCAGCAGCGGCCGGGACAGGGGTGGCTCACCCCTCCACTTT.

CDR3 DNA sequence: TGTGCCAGCCTATCCCCCGGGACAGGGAGTTACGAGCAGTACTTC. It codes for CASLSPGTGSYEQYF. V is TRBV6-2 or TRBV6-3 and J is TRBJ2-7; 9 bases fit TRBD1. Germline values: CDR1 MNHEY, CDR2 SVGEGT. Losses at the gene ends were 8 bases for V and 4 bases for J; bases not matched to a gene: 12. There are 15 residues in the CDR3.

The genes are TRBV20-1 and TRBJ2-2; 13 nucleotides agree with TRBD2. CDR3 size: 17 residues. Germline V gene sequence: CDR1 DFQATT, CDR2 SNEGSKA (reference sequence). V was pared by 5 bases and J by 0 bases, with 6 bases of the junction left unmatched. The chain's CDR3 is CSAPQTSGGPNTGELFF. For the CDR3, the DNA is TGCAGTGCTCCCCAGACTAGCGGGGGGCCGAACACCGGGGAGCTGTTTTTT.

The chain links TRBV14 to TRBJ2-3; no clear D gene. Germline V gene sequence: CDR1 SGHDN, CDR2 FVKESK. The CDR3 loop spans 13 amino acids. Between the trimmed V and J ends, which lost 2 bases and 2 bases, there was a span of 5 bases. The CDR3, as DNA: TGTGCCAGCAGCCAATCTATCACAGATACGCAGTATTTT. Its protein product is CASSQSITDTQYF.

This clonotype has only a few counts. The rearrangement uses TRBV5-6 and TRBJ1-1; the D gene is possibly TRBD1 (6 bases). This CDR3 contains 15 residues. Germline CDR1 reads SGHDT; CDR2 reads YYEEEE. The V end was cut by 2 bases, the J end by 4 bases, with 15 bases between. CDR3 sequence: CASSFKDRKFTEAFF. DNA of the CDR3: TGTGCCAGCAGCTTCAAAGACAGGAAGTTCACTGAAGCTTTCTTT.

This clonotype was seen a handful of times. The DNA of the CDR3 is TGTGCCAGCAGTCCCGACCAGCGGATAGAGACCCAGTACTTC. This sequence encodes CASSPDQRIETQYF. This sequence joins TRBV7-9 and TRBJ2-5; a possible D gene is TRBD2 (5 bases). Trimming removed 6 bases from V and 4 bases from J, with 15 bases in between. Germline values: CDR1 SEHNR, CDR2 FQNEAQ (reference sequence). CDR3 size: 14 residues.

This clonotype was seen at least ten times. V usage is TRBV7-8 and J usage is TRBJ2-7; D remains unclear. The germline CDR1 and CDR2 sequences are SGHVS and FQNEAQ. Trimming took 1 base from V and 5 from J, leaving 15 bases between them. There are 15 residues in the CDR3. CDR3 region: CASSLEARLGNEQYV. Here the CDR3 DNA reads TGTGCCAGCAGCTTAGAAGCGCGGCTGGGGAACGAGCAGTACGTC.

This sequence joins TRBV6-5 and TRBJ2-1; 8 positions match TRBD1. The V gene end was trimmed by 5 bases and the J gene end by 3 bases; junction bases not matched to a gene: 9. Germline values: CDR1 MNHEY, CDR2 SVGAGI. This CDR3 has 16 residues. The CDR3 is CASSHGQGRHYNEQFF. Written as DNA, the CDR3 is TGTGCCAGCAGTCACGGACAGGGCCGTCACTACAATGAGCAGTTCTTC.

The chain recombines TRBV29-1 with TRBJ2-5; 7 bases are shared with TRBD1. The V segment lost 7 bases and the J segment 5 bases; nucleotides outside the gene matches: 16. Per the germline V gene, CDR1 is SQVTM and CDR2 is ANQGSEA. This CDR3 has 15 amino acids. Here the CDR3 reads CSAFWTGGRLETQYF. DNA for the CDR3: TGCAGCGCCTTTTGGACAGGTGGAAGGTTGGAGACCCAGTACTTC.

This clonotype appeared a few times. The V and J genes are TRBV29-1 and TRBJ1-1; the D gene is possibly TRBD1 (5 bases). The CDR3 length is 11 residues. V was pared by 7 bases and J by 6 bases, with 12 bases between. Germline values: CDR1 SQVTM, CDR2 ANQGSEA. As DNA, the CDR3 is TGCAGCGCGGACACTGGGGCTGAAGCTTTCTTT. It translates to CSADTGAEAFF.

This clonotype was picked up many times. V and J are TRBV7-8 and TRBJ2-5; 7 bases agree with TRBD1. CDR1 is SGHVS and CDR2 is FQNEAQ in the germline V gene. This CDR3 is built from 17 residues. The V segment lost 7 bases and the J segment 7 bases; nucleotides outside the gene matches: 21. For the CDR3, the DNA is TGTGCCAGCACTCCCCTGGGACGACAGGGCCCTTTAGTGACCCAGTACTTC. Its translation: CASTPLGRQGPLVTQYF.

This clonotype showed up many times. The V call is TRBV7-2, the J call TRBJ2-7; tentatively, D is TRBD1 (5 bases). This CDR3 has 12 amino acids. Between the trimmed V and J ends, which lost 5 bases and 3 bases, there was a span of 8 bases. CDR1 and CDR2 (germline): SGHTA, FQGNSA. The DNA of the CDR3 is TGTGCCAGCAGCGAAACAGGCTACGAGCAGTACTTC. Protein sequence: CASSETGYEQYF. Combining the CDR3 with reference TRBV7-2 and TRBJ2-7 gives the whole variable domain GAGVSQSPSNKVTEKGKDVELRCDPISGHTALYWYRQSLGQGLEFLIYFQGNSAPDKSGLPSDRFSAERTGGSVSTLTIQRTQQEDSAVYLCASSETGYEQYFGPGTRLTVT.

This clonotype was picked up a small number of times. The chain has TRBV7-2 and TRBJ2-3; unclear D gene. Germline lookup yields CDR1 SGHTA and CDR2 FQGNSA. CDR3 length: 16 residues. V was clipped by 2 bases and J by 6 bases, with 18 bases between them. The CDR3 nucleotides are TGTGCCAGCAGCTTATCTGGATTGTCAGTACTGGATACGCAGTATTTT. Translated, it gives CASSLSGLSVLDTQYF.

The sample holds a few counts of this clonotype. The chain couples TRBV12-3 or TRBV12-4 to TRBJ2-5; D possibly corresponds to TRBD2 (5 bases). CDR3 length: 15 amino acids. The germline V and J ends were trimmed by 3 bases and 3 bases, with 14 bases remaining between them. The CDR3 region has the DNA TGTGCCAGCAGTTTCATATTGAACGGGGAAGAGACCCAGTACTTC. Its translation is CASSFILNGEETQYF.

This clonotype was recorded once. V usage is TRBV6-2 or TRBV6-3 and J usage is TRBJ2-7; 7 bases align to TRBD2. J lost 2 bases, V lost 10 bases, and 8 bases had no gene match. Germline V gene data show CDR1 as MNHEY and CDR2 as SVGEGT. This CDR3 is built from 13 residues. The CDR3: CATRRGEAYEQYV. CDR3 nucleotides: TGTGCCACCCGCCGGGGGGAAGCCTACGAGCAGTACGTC.